Shown below are 2 T cell receptor beta chains from a single sample sequenced in a study of beta chain features in type 1 diabetes (dated by TCRdb to 2017 to 2018). These receptors have no known antigen. Study-wide conclusions, independent of this receptor: Type 1 diabetes patients showed a moderate but significant shortening of TCRB CDR3 length in all four CD4+ subsets.

Receptors were amplified or captured by the immunoSEQ multiplex PCR assay. The entire amount of isolated RNA was reverse transcribed using the High Capacity cDNA Reverse Transcription Kit, so the sequenced TCRB transcripts were expressed ones. Held by TCRdb, this immuneACCESS table contains in-frame sequences only and omits some clones. Under half of the omission traces to an unresolved V gene where checked; the cause of the rest is unknown. Across this sample there are about 47,000 clones, with 35% to 55% seen only once. The ten largest clones take up 0.1% to 0.15% of the sample. The sample was stem cell memory CD4+ T cells from blood. Read against the paper, the sample's cell subset or site label means: stem cell-like memory CD4+ T cells. All receptors derive from a young man with type 1 diabetes.

The chain is built from TRBV6-1 and TRBJ2-3, with D possibly matching TRBD2 (5 bases). Trimming left V 5 bases short and J 1 base short, with 7 bases between. Germline CDR1 MNHNS, CDR2 SASEGT. The CDR3 consists of 13 residues. The CDR3 region is CASSLRGTDTQYF. The CDR3 bases are TGTGCCAGCAGTTTGCGGGGCACAGATACGCAGTATTTT.

The rearrangement joins TRBV4-3 to TRBJ1-1; 7 nucleotides line up with TRBD1. With V trimmed by 3 bases and J by 3 bases, 4 bases remained unmatched. CDR1 LGHNA and CDR2 YSLEER come from the germline V gene. CDR3 length equals 14 residues. The CDR3 DNA sequence: TGCGCCAGCAGCCATACGACAGGGTACACTGAAGCTTTCTTT. It codes for CASSHTTGYTEAFF.